One and the same sample provided the 21 T cell receptor beta chains below, sequenced in a study of shared clonotypes between healthy human individuals. Sequenced by immunoSEQ multiplex PCR; TCRdb stores in-frame clones only, minus some. The sample has under 1,900,000 clones; about 98.5% are singletons. Sequences were obtained from naive CD4+ T cells sorted from blood. Subset here: CD45RA+ positively selected. The receptors derive from a man under 40 in good health.

The V and J genes are TRBV7-6 and TRBJ1-5; 7 bases are shared with TRBD1. CDR3 length equals 14 residues. V lost 5 bases and J lost 5; bases outside the gene matches: 6. The germline V gene has CDR1 SGHVS and CDR2 FNYEAQ. The CDR3 protein is CASSPGGVDQPQHF. CDR3 nucleotides: TGTGCCAGCAGCCCAGGGGGGGTGGATCAGCCCCAGCATTTT.

The chain uses TRBV29-1 and TRBJ2-7; D uncertain. CDR1 SQVTM and CDR2 ANQGSEA come from the germline V gene. V was trimmed by 7 bases and J by 7 bases, leaving 17 bases between them. The length of the CDR3 is 12 residues. CDR3 sequence (DNA): TGCAGCGCACACTCGACCAAGGAGGAGCAGTACTTC. Protein: CSAHSTKEEQYF.

CDR3 coding DNA: TGCGCCAGCAGCGGCGGGACAGGGGAAGGGCAGTACTTC. Encoded protein: CASSGGTGEGQYF. The V call is TRBV5-1, the J call TRBJ2-7; 10 bases map to TRBD1. The CDR3 covers 13 residues. The V segment lost 4 bases and the J segment 9 bases; nucleotides outside the gene matches: 7. The V gene's germline CDR1 is SGHRS and CDR2 YFSETQ. Based on the CDR3 plus reference TRBV5-1 and TRBJ2-7, the full variable domain is KAGVTQTPRYLIKTRGQQVTLSCSPISGHRSVSWYQQTPGQGLQFLFEYFSETQRNKGNFPGRFSGRQFSNSRSEMNVSTLELGDSALYLCASSGGTGEGQYFGPGTRLTVT.

For this clone: The sample has other DNA sequences that encode this CDR3 too. The chain joins TRBV28 to TRBJ1-2; a possible D gene is TRBD1 (5 bases). This CDR3 comprises 13 residues. V lost 5 bases and J 2 bases, leaving 9 bases between the germline ends. Germline V CDR1 and CDR2: MDHEN, SYDVKM. Here the CDR3 reads CASSAGTNYGYTF. In DNA form, the CDR3 reads TGTGCCAGCAGTGCCGGGACCAACTATGGCTACACCTTC.

This clone showed up just a few times. Other nucleotide sequences in the sample specify the same CDR3. The genes are TRBV18 and TRBJ2-5; unclear D gene. CDR3 length equals 12 residues. Trimming removed 2 bases at V and 5 bases at J, with 6 bases between. Per germline, CDR1 KGHSH and CDR2 LQKENI. CDR3 in amino acids: CASSPSGETQYF. The CDR3 coding sequence is TGTGCCAGCTCACCATCCGGGGAGACCCAGTACTTC.

The chain couples TRBV2 to TRBJ1-1, with 7 positions matching TRBD1. This CDR3 is built from 13 residues. Germline CDR1 and CDR2: SNHLY and FYNNEI. J was trimmed by 1 base and V by 6 bases; bases with no gene match: 2. The CDR3 region has the DNA TGTGCCAGCAGCAGGACAGGGAACACTGAAGCTTTCTTT. Encoded protein: CASSRTGNTEAFF.

This chain uses TRBV6-6 with TRBJ2-7; a weak D match, TRBD2 (5 bases). Germline-derived CDR1 and CDR2 are MNHNY and SVGAGI (reference sequence). The ends were cut back, 6 bases at V and 5 bases at J, with 14 bases in the middle. This CDR3 has 13 residues. The CDR3 sequence is CASSPPGVDEQYF. In DNA form, the CDR3 reads TGTGCCAGCAGCCCCCCCGGGGTGGACGAGCAGTACTTC.

The chain combines TRBV2 with TRBJ1-1, with a possible D match to TRBD1 (5 bases). Trimming stripped 8 bases from V and 4 bases from J, with 17 bases between. The CDR3 sequence is 14 residues long. Germline CDR1 SNHLY, CDR2 FYNNEI. The CDR3 here is CASRQRGLGTEAFF. The CDR3 DNA is TGTGCCAGCCGCCAGCGGGGGTTGGGCACTGAAGCTTTCTTT. The full variable domain, rest sourced from reference TRBV2 and TRBJ1-1, is EPEVTQTPSHQVTQMGQEVILRCVPISNHLYFYWYRQILGQKVEFLVSFYNNEISEKSEIFDDQFSVERPDGSNFTLKIRSTKLEDSAMYFCASRQRGLGTEAFFGQGTRLTVV.

The chain combines TRBV30 with TRBJ1-2; tentative D call: TRBD1 (5 bases). Germline V gene sequence: CDR1 GTSNPN, CDR2 SVGIG (reference sequence). This CDR3 spans 13 amino acids. V lost 5 bases and J 0 bases, leaving 10 bases between the germline ends. Written as DNA, the CDR3 is TGTGCCTGGGCGGAGGGGTCTAACTATGGCTACACCTTC. As protein: CAWAEGSNYGYTF.

About this clone itself: Other DNA sequences of this sample code for an identical CDR3. V and J are TRBV9 and TRBJ1-5; D gene ambiguous. The germline V gene encodes CDR1 SGDLS and CDR2 YYNGEE. Trimming stripped 0 bases from V and 0 bases from J, with 4 bases between. The CDR3 consists of 14 residues. The CDR3 reads CASSVEPSNQPQHF. For the CDR3, the DNA is TGTGCCAGCAGCGTAGAACCTAGCAATCAGCCCCAGCATTTT. The full variable domain, in which reference TRBV9 and TRBJ1-5 provide the parts outside the CDR3, is DSGVTQTPKHLITATGQRVTLRCSPRSGDLSVYWYQQSLDQGLQFLIQYYNGEERAKGNILERFSAQQFPDLHSELNLSSLELGDSALYFCASSVEPSNQPQHFGDGTRLSIL.

This clone was detected once. The DNA for the CDR3 is TGTGCCAGCAGCGTAGGGCGCCTCGCGAACACCGGGGAGCTGTTTTTT. It is translated as CASSVGRLANTGELFF. The rearrangement links TRBV9 to TRBJ2-2; D uncertain. This CDR3 has 16 residues. Between the trimmed V and J ends, which lost 0 bases and 0 bases, there was a span of 9 bases. From germline, CDR1 is SGDLS and CDR2 YYNGEE.

The chain couples TRBV5-1 to TRBJ2-7, with 8 positions matching TRBD1. The V gene's germline CDR1 is SGHRS and CDR2 YFSETQ. The CDR3 runs 15 residues. V gave up 2 bases and J gave up 1 base; unmatched junction bases: 5. The CDR3 DNA sequence: TGCGCCAGCAGCTTCCGGACAGGGTTTTCCTACGAGCAGTACTTC. As protein: CASSFRTGFSYEQYF.

The J gene is TRBJ2-1, the V gene TRBV2; TRBD2 might be the D (5 bases). The CDR3 is 15 residues long. In germline, CDR1 is SNHLY, CDR2 FYNNEI. Trimming stripped 3 bases from V and 2 bases from J, with 11 bases between. The CDR3 nucleotides read TGTGCCAGCAGTGATTTTGCTAGCACCTACAATGAGCAGTTCTTC. Amino acids: CASSDFASTYNEQFF.

As concerns this clone: The sample holds other DNA sequences that translate to the same CDR3. V is TRBV20-1 and J is TRBJ2-1, with D hard to call. Germline loops: CDR1 DFQATT, CDR2 SNEGSKA (reference sequence). V lost 6 bases, J lost 7 bases, and 7 bases lay in between. This CDR3 contains 10 residues. The DNA for the CDR3 is TGCAGTGCCCGGCGGAATGAGCAGTTCTTC. Translated: CSARRNEQFF.

This clone has just one count. CDR3 nucleotides: TGTGCCAGCAGCCGGGACAGGGGAATCGAAGCTTTCTTT. Protein product: CASSRDRGIEAFF. The chain links TRBV11-1 to TRBJ1-1, with 10 bases that match TRBD1. Trimming took 5 bases from V and 8 from J; bases not matched to a gene: 5. The CDR3 has 13 amino acids. Germline assignment: CDR1 SGHAT and CDR2 FQDESV (reference sequence). Full variable domain (rest looked up from reference TRBV11-1 and TRBJ1-1): EAEVAQSPRYKITEKSQAVAFWCDPISGHATLYWYRQILGQGPELLVQFQDESVVDDSQLPKDRFSAERLKGVDSTLKIQPAELGDSAMYLCASSRDRGIEAFFGQGTRLTVV.

The rearrangement links TRBV2 to TRBJ1-4; TRBD1 is a possible D gene (6 bases). V gave up 1 base and J gave up 7 bases, with 13 bases separating them. Germline CDR1 reads SNHLY; CDR2 reads FYNNEI. This CDR3 has 15 amino acids. As DNA, the CDR3 is TGTGCCAGCAGTGAAGAGGAGGGGGACACTGAAAAACTGTTTTTT. Its translation: CASSEEEGDTEKLFF.

V and J are TRBV29-1 and TRBJ1-3; D may be TRBD1 (5 bases). Deletions cut 7 bases from V and 0 bases from J, with 16 bases between. CDR1 and CDR2 from the germline V gene are SQVTM and ANQGSEA. The CDR3 runs 15 residues. DNA of the CDR3: TGCAGCGCCACAGGAACCCGGGCCTCTGGAAACACCATATATTTT. Amino acids: CSATGTRASGNTIYF.

On this clone itself: Distinct nucleotide sequences in the sample also encode this CDR3. This rearrangement joins TRBV5-1 to TRBJ2-5, with 11 bases that match TRBD2. The length of the CDR3 is 16 residues. Germline V lookup: CDR1 SGHRS, CDR2 YFSETQ. Trimming removed 0 bases from V and 5 bases from J; junction bases left unmatched: 6. The chain's CDR3 is CASSLDLAGGGETQYF. The CDR3 DNA sequence: TGCGCCAGCAGCTTGGATCTAGCGGGAGGTGGGGAGACCCAGTACTTC.

The rearrangement joins TRBV7-2 to TRBJ2-3; no reliable D call. Trimming pared 5 bases from V and 4 bases from J, leaving 22 bases between. The CDR3 totals 17 residues. Germline-derived CDR1 and CDR2 are SGHTA and FQGNSA. The CDR3 DNA follows: TGTGCCAGCAGCCACCAACCAAAGATATCTTCATCAGATACGCAGTATTTT. Translation: CASSHQPKISSSDTQYF.

The rearrangement links TRBV29-1 to TRBJ1-3; 7 bases align to TRBD1. V dropped 4 bases and J dropped 1; count of bases not matched to a gene: 4. This CDR3 has 14 residues. Germline CDR1 reads SQVTM; CDR2 reads ANQGSEA. As DNA, the CDR3 is TGCAGCGTTGGACAGGGAGGTTCTGGAAACACCATATATTTT. Translated: CSVGQGGSGNTIYF.

This clone appeared a single time. The same CDR3 can be traced to other DNA sequences in this sample. CDR3 coding DNA: TGTGCCAGCTCACCAGCGACCGGGGAGCTGTTTTTT. This encodes CASSPATGELFF. This chain connects TRBV18 to TRBJ2-2; D gene unclear. CDR3 length: 12 residues. Trimming removed 2 bases from V and 5 bases from J, with 3 bases in between. CDR1 and CDR2 (germline): KGHSH, LQKENI. Complete variable domain (other parts from reference TRBV18 and TRBJ2-2): NAGVMQNPRHLVRRRGQEARLRCSPMKGHSHVYWYRQLPEEGLKFMVYLQKENIIDESGMPKERFSAEFPKEGPSILRIQQVVRGDSAAYFCASSPATGELFFGEGSRLTVL.